A selection of T cell receptor beta chains follows, all from one sample in a study of blood T cell repertoires in COVID-19. Only in-frame clones appear in the TCRdb table, and some are missing; sequencing was by immunoSEQ multiplex PCR. Seen here are 90,000 or so clones, roughly nine tenths observed once, and the top ten hold roughly 1.8%. The sample taken for sequencing was peripheral blood. Receptor source: a human donor with active COVID-19. The donor label of this sample is uncertain. CDR3s include the opening cysteine and the closing phenylalanine or tryptophan. Each record gives: D gene, J gene, V gene, CDR3 length, CDR3 protein, CDR3 DNA. A D gene is named only where the DNA matches it firmly.

d_call: TRBD2; j_call: TRBJ2-2; v_call: TRBV7-6; cdr3_length: 17; cdr3_aa: CASSLTSGGLGTGELFF; cdr3_nt: TGTGCCAGCAGCTTAACTAGCGGGGGGCTAGGCACCGGGGAGCTGTTTTTT
d_call: NA; j_call: TRBJ2-1; v_call: TRBV7-8; cdr3_length: 16; cdr3_aa: CASSLEGGGTAYEQFF; cdr3_nt: TGTGCCAGCAGCTTAGAAGGGGGGGGCACAGCTTATGAGCAGTTCTTC
d_call: TRBD1; j_call: TRBJ2-7; v_call: TRBV5-5; cdr3_length: 14; cdr3_aa: CASSWGQGANEQYF; cdr3_nt: TGTGCCAGCAGCTGGGGACAGGGGGCTAACGAGCAGTACTTC
d_call: NA; j_call: TRBJ1-3; v_call: TRBV7-2; cdr3_length: 15; cdr3_aa: CASSPRGFSGNTIYF; cdr3_nt: TGTGCCAGCAGCCCAAGGGGGTTCTCTGGAAACACCATATATTTT
d_call: NA; j_call: TRBJ2-7; v_call: TRBV7-3; cdr3_length: 16; cdr3_aa: CASSPSGGARPYEQYF; cdr3_nt: TGTGCCAGCAGCCCGTCTGGGGGGGCCCGTCCCTACGAGCAGTACTTC
d_call: NA; j_call: TRBJ2-3; v_call: TRBV9; cdr3_length: 13; cdr3_aa: CASSATGPDTQYF; cdr3_nt: TGTGCCAGCAGCGCGACAGGTCCAGATACGCAGTATTTT
d_call: TRBD2; j_call: TRBJ2-2; v_call: TRBV5-1; cdr3_length: 15; cdr3_aa: CASSLRGGLPGELFF; cdr3_nt: TGCGCCAGCAGCTTGCGGGGGGGCCTTCCCGGGGAGCTGTTTTTT
d_call: NA; j_call: TRBJ2-7; v_call: TRBV28; cdr3_length: 12; cdr3_aa: CASSVIADEQYF; cdr3_nt: TGTGCCAGCAGTGTAATAGCGGACGAGCAGTACTTC
d_call: TRBD2; j_call: TRBJ2-1; v_call: TRBV7-9; cdr3_length: 15; cdr3_aa: CASSLTSGGYNEQFF; cdr3_nt: TGTGCCAGCAGCTTGACTAGCGGGGGCTACAATGAGCAGTTCTTC
d_call: NA; j_call: TRBJ2-7; v_call: TRBV4-1; cdr3_length: 17; cdr3_aa: CASSQVSRVPSSYEQYF; cdr3_nt: TGCGCCAGCAGCCAAGTCTCACGGGTTCCGAGCTCCTACGAGCAGTACTTC
d_call: NA; j_call: TRBJ2-6; v_call: TRBV14; cdr3_length: 17; cdr3_aa: CASSPRTVSSGANVLTF; cdr3_nt: TGTGCCAGCAGCCCCCGGACAGTCAGCTCTGGGGCCAACGTCCTGACTTTC
d_call: NA; j_call: TRBJ2-4; v_call: TRBV5-1; cdr3_length: 16; cdr3_aa: CASSLDSPGGGGIQYF; cdr3_nt: TGCGCCAGCAGCTTGGACTCCCCGGGAGGAGGGGGCATTCAGTACTTC
d_call: TRBD1; j_call: TRBJ1-4; v_call: TRBV14; cdr3_length: 14; cdr3_aa: CASSRGQVNEKLFF; cdr3_nt: TGTGCCAGCAGCCGGGGACAGGTTAATGAAAAACTGTTTTTT
d_call: TRBD2; j_call: TRBJ2-2; v_call: TRBV6-6; cdr3_length: 15; cdr3_aa: CASSERGGTVGELFF; cdr3_nt: TGTGCCAGCAGTGAGCGGGGGGGGACGGTCGGGGAGCTGTTTTTT